Here is one T cell receptor beta chain with its context. In germline, CDR1 is MNHEY, CDR2 SMNVEV (reference sequence). Trimming cost V 6 bases and J 9 bases; bases outside gene matches: 10. The length of the CDR3 is 15 residues. This record comes from a study of blood T cell repertoires in COVID-19. Sequencing used immunoSEQ multiplex PCR; TCRdb keeps in-frame clones, though not all of them. The data hold 35,000 to 40,000 clones, with roughly 80% observed a single time. The specimen sequenced was peripheral blood. The clonotype was recovered from a human donor with acute or convalescent COVID-19. The donor label of this sample is uncertain. The rearrangement uses TRBV27 and TRBJ2-1, with 11 positions matching TRBD1. The CDR3 DNA reads TGTGCCAGCAGATCCGGGACAGGGGGGTATGCTGAGCAGTTCTTC. Translated, it gives CASRSGTGGYAEQFF.